This T cell receptor (beta chain) was documented in a study of shared clonotypes between healthy human individuals (dated by TCRdb to the early 2020s). Study-level background: Three men and a couple of women, aged 18 to 49 years, made up the cohort. For each donor, CD4 naive and CD4 memory were each given three plates, CD8 naive was given two plates, and CD8 memory was given one plate. Between about 0.9 and 10 billion PBMCs per donor were obtained by leukapheresis. To estimate repertoire size and how much clonotype sharing occurs between individuals, the study deeply sequenced the blood TCR repertoires of five or six healthy adults. Libraries were prepared and TCR repertoires were sequenced by different laboratories using diverse techniques, in order to increase sequencing depth and limit assay-specific biases. Study-level results and caveats: About 4.5% of naive CD4, approximately 3.7% of naive CD8, about 2.5% of memory CD4, and over 0.35% of memory CD8 clonotypes were shared across several donors. The genetic and exposure-history diversity represented was limited by the small number of donors. Pairwise subsampling led to the expectation that sequencing depth would affect the degree of clonotype sharing among donors. Naive subsets generally had larger estimated clonotype richness than memory subsets. Higher generation probabilities were observed for clonotypes shared by all four sorted-subset donors than for non-shared clonotypes. Sampling was limited to blood, and TCR repertoires in tissue likely differ from TCR repertoires in blood. Rarefaction of sorted-subset datasets indicated incomplete sequencing despite the large sequencing depth.

V ends up 3 bases short and J 8 bases short, with an unmatched junction base count of 7. Looking up the germline V gene yields CDR1 SGHVS and CDR2 FNYEAQ. The CDR3, cysteine through phenylalanine, is 14 amino acids long. Only CDR3 DNA is held: 42 bases, read in frame from base 1. As regards this clone: No cognate antigen has been identified for it. No much larger clonotype is one base removed from it; base qualities were not supplied.

Using the deep immunoSEQ assay, multiplex PCR amplified TCR CDR3 regions from genomic DNA. Extracted genomic DNA from each cell subset was distributed evenly across all wells of several immunoSEQ 96-well plates, and each plate was treated as a replicate. Each replicate PCR for sorted subsets received around 210 ng genomic DNA, equal to roughly 33,000 T cell genomes. The purified libraries were quantified using a Qubit 3.0 fluorometer, sized with a Bioanalyzer 2100, and then quantified again using the KAPA Library Quantification kit. Each immunoSEQ 96-well plate was sequenced on its own single-read 150-cycle Illumina NextSeq 550 flow cell. Turning to the authors' computational methods: Because the immunoSEQ output included only junctional sequences and no quality scores, the filtering could not be the same as the filtering used for full-length reads. Sequences were annotated with PyIR, a Python wrapper for IgBLAST v1.9, using IMGT germline references to assign V/J genes and CDR3. Any read was removed if the V/J assignment was weak (E-value above 1e-6), the CDR3 was missing, or the read contained stop codons, out-of-frame junctions, or ambiguous translated residues. V3J clonotypes were defined as sequences sharing an identical inferred V gene, J gene, and CDR3 amino acid sequence. The percentage overlap between two repertoires was calculated by dividing the number of shared unique clonotypes by the size of the smaller repertoire. RTK rarefaction, the Chao1 estimator, and Recon v2.1 estimates of unobserved clonotypes were used to assess repertoire richness. For all TCRbeta clonotypes obtained by the gDNA method from a few donors, generation probabilities were computed with OLGA. TCRdb stores this immuneACCESS table with in-frame sequences only. Part of the clones is absent; in the studies checked, under half of the shortfall reflects unresolved V genes, and no reason is known for the rest. V and J calls and clone size are copied from that table; D and trimming were computed from the DNA. A total of fewer than 3 million clones appear in this sample, around 93% of them only once. Together, the top ten hold around 0.4% of the sample.

The donors were healthy, HIV-negative adults who had no recently reported acute infections or vaccinations. Only Caucasian adults living in Nashville, Tennessee, USA were represented among the donors. CD4+ T cells were enriched by magnetic negative selection, after which naive cells were positively selected on CD45RA and the negative fraction was taken as the memory subset. After blood collection by leukapheresis, PBMCs were isolated using Ficoll-Histopaque density gradient centrifugation and then cryopreserved in the vapor phase of liquid nitrogen. Analytical flow cytometry was used to check the purity and quantity of every magnetically sorted T cell population. Genomic DNA was isolated from each sorted fraction and quantified by UV absorbance on a Nanodrop 2000c.

The V and J genes are TRBV7-6 and TRBJ2-4, with 7 central nucleotides matching TRBD1. The sequence derives from a man aged 18 to 35 in good health. Some clones in this sample may be carry-over from other donors' samples. The sequenced material came from naive CD4+ T cells from PBMCs. The cell subset or site tag for this specimen amounts to: CD45RA+ positively selected. The base sequence is TGTGCCAGCAGCTTTAGGGGGCCAATGGACATTCAGTACTTC. It encodes CASSFRGPMDIQYF.